The T cell receptor beta chain under discussion was sequenced for a study of T cell responses to AZD1222 COVID-19 vaccine. Whole-study results and caveats: AZD1222 recipients seropositive at baseline numbered only five to seven. Females made up more of the donors, who were largely white British, and clonal diversity may have come out too low. Reportedly, nearly half of unique spike TCRs recognized epitopes outside B.1.351/B.1.1.7 mutations.

The germline V gene encodes CDR1 MNHEY and CDR2 SMNVEV (reference sequence). The V and J ends lost 3 bases and 8 bases respectively, with 10 bases between them. CDR3 length equals 13 residues. The table came from immunoSEQ multiplex PCR; TCRdb's copy has only in-frame clones and leaves some out. The repertoire holds over 100,000 clones, 85% to 90% seen once, with 6.5% to 9% in the top ten. Concerning this clone itself: What it recognizes is unknown.

The sequence came from an adult in good health. The specimen was peripheral blood, collected on day 0 of AZD1222 vaccination. V and J are TRBV27 and TRBJ1-4, with D possibly matching TRBD1 (6 bases). CDR3 region: CASSLSRGEKLFF. CDR3 DNA sequence: TGTGCCAGCAGTTTGAGCAGGGGCGAAAAACTGTTTTTT.